These T cell receptor beta chains were read from a single sample in a study of shared clonotypes between healthy human individuals. Only in-frame clones appear in the TCRdb table, and some are missing; sequencing was by immunoSEQ multiplex PCR. Here the sample spans about 2.2 million clones, approximately 94% being singletons. Specimen: naive CD8+ T cells from PBMCs. These receptors were obtained from a man aged 18 to 30 in good health. Some clones in this sample may be carry-over from other donors' samples. CDR3s leave out the opening cysteine and the closing phenylalanine or tryptophan. A D gene is named only where the DNA matches it firmly. Clone size, where shown, is once, few, many, or a class for clones that have expanded.

v_call	clone_size	d_call	j_call	cdr3_aa
TRBV2	-	TRBD2	TRBJ2-7	ASSTSGTNVYEQY
TRBV6-6	-	-	TRBJ1-2	ASSYIAEPPNYGYT
TRBV10-3	-	-	TRBJ1-2	AISEGGGYT
TRBV4-1	-	-	TRBJ2-7	ASSPEYGGHEQY
TRBV27	-	-	TRBJ2-3	ASSLLGLGGVRTDTQY
TRBV9	-	-	TRBJ2-7	ASSVGPGHEQY
TRBV6-6	-	TRBD2	TRBJ2-1	ASSYLAGDHNEQF
TRBV28	once	-	TRBJ1-1	ASSPVFRGRYTEAF
TRBV30	few	-	TRBJ1-5	AWSVSGTPYQPQH
TRBV30	-	TRBD1	TRBJ2-7	ASDDRGAYEQY
TRBV6-5	-	-	TRBJ2-2	ASSYRGSGELF
TRBV27	-	-	TRBJ2-1	ASSLLAARSVREQF
TRBV2	-	TRBD1	TRBJ1-2	ASSEEDRVSNYGYT
TRBV28	-	-	TRBJ2-3	ASSLEGEADTQY
TRBV30	-	-	TRBJ1-1	AWSGLGRGNTEAF
TRBV4-1	-	-	TRBJ1-5	ASGWDSNQPQH
TRBV5-1	-	-	TRBJ2-7	ASSLRADYEQY
TRBV6-5	-	TRBD2	TRBJ2-4	ASSHFGEGPKNIQY
TRBV11-2	-	-	TRBJ2-1	ASSPPRGDEQF
TRBV2	-	TRBD1	TRBJ2-7	ASSEVDRSKNEQY
TRBV2	-	TRBD1	TRBJ2-1	ASSSGTGSYNEQF
TRBV27	-	-	TRBJ2-7	ASSLVGSISYEQY
TRBV5-6	-	TRBD1	TRBJ2-5	ASSFYTGGEEETQY
TRBV4-3	-	-	TRBJ1-1	ASSQAGGSEAF
TRBV7-9	-	TRBD1	TRBJ2-1	ASSFPTGATYNEQF
TRBV6-5	once	TRBD1	TRBJ2-7	ASSYSNRGMEY
TRBV7-9	-	-	TRBJ2-7	ASSFTGYEQY
TRBV15	-	TRBD2	TRBJ2-1	ATSRRASGSNEQF
TRBV27	-	TRBD1	TRBJ1-1	ASKTQGGRTTEAF